Listed here is a single T cell receptor (beta chain). The sample holds one count of this clone. Its antigen is unknown. Base qualities are missing; no much larger clone stands one base away. TCRbeta CDR3 regions were amplified from genomic DNA by means of the immunoSEQ Assay, a bias-controlled multiplex PCR. The study's processing was this. Within the assay, amplification of reference gene primers was used to estimate how many nucleated cells each sample contained. To quantify the absolute abundance of each unique TCRbeta CDR3 rearrangement, sequence reads were collapsed and filtered. Productive Simpson clonality was computed per sample as the square root of Simpson's diversity index over productive rearrangements. Not all clones reach the TCRdb copy of this immuneACCESS table, which keeps in-frame sequences only. Checked studies attribute under half of the gap to unresolved V genes and leave the rest unexplained. D and trimming come from the DNA, and the V and J calls and clone size come from that table. The sample records approximately 150,000 clones, about 87% of which are singletons. The biggest ten clones account for roughly 37% of the sample.

These data originate in a study of blood T cell repertoires in COVID-19 (dated by TCRdb to about 2020). General notes on the study: The collaborator samples originated in the United States, Italy and Spain and spanned the acute and convalescent phases of COVID-19. The material from the prospective study consisted of cDNA or gDNA derived from T cells, B-cell-depleted T cells, or PBMCs. Subjects who had been exposed to COVID-19, were actively infected with it, or had recovered from it provided the deeply sampled blood TCRbeta repertoires that made up the dataset. The repertoires were released in a freely available public database meant as a resource for research on the immune response to SARS-CoV-2. The samples were drawn from the first 160 participants of the ongoing ImmuneRACE study and from 1,254 subjects provided by 6 global collaborators. Sample metadata almost always included a de-identified subject ID, COVID-19 status, age in years and sex. Where available, HLA class I and class II types were taken from metadata supplied by the sample provider and were not determined by assay-based typing. The study at large found these results: Clinical and demographic metadata were provided uncurated, with the amount varying by source and participant.

The CDR3, cysteine through phenylalanine, is 15 amino acids long. The only DNA kept is the CDR3, 45 bases in frame from the first base. V has 5 bases trimmed and J has 7 bases trimmed; junction bases matching no gene number 10. The germline V gene supplies CDR1 SGHTA and CDR2 FQGNSA. A second Seattle source provided samples from volunteer blood donors who had recovered from COVID-19. The collaborating institutions used their own protocols to collect whole blood in K2EDTA tubes. For TCRbeta analysis, collaborators shipped samples in one of three forms: frozen whole blood, isolated PBMCs, or DNA extracted from either of those sample types.

The sequencing input was peripheral blood. The TCR was taken from a man aged 45 to 65 who had recovered from COVID-19. The sequence links TRBV7-2 to TRBJ2-2, and 7 bases in between align with TRBD1. The DNA sequence is as follows: TGTGCCAGCAGCCTGAACAGGGGTTTGATCGGGGAGCTGTTTTTT. It translates to CASSLNRGLIGELFF.